This T cell receptor beta chain was found in a study of a mutant IDH1 vaccine in newly diagnosed glioma (dated by TCRdb to the early 2020s). Study-wide context: Vaccination started 4-6 weeks after radiotherapy alone, or was given together with temozolomide cycles in the groups whose treatment included chemotherapy. Of the roughly 33 treated patients, approximately 62% were male and around 40% were female, and a mean age of roughly 40 years was recorded. Prior to enrollment, standard therapy consisting of radiotherapy alone, temozolomide alone, or radiochemotherapy with temozolomide had been administered to patients, with the combination being received by most patients. The week-35 safety follow-up was designated visit V12, and the week-47 end of study was designated visit V13. Peripheral blood was collected at six visits: V03 (baseline), V05, V07, V10, V12 and V13. Longitudinal TCRB deep sequencing was done for 25 treated patients, wherever samples were available for exploratory analyses.

Sample time point, as interpreted from the label and publication: week 47, end of study. Every vaccine dose consisted of 300 ug of a 20-mer mutant IDH1 peptide in Montanide, administered subcutaneously together with topical imiquimod. Across visits V03 through V10, patients got a total of eight vaccinations, given in weeks 1, 3, 5, 7, 11, 15, 19 and 23. All donors had newly diagnosed IDH1-mutant astrocytomas of WHO grade 3 or 4 that showed loss of nuclear ATRX. The samples were drawn from NOA16, a multicentre, single-arm, open-label phase I trial in Germany that tested a mutant IDH1 peptide vaccine in humans for the first time. Genomic DNA for TCRB sequencing was extracted from EDTA blood using the DNeasy Blood and Tissue Kit. Libraries were constructed by the immunoSEQ multiplex PCR assay. Rearranged TCR beta chain sequences were amplified with the hsTCRB Kit following the manufacturer's protocol. TCRB libraries were sequenced on an Illumina MiSeq. Turning to the authors' computational methods: Demultiplexing, trimming and gene mapping were performed with the kit vendor's proprietary platform. TCRdb carries this immuneACCESS record with in-frame sequences only. Its versions omit some clonotypes, under half of them owing to an unresolved V gene in the studies checked, with the rest unexplained. D and trimming come from the DNA, and the V and J calls and clone size come from that table. This sample gives about 50,000 clones in total; approximately 80% of them show up just once. Jointly, the top ten make up 4.9% of the sample.

Trimming at the junction amounts to 1 base on V and 4 bases on J, and the germline ends lie 13 bases apart. CDR1 and CDR2 were assigned from the germline V gene as MNHNS and SASEGT. The CDR3 spans 15 residues, from the cysteine through the phenylalanine. Only CDR3 DNA remains: 45 bases, in frame from the first base. Summary of the overall study and its limitations: It was noted by the authors that analyses of patient blood samples could not be reproduced owing to sample limitations. Vaccine-induced immune responses across multiple MHC alleles were detected in over 85% of patients. PBMC samples for TCRB deep sequencing were selected based on availability. Pseudoprogression appeared unrelated to alterations in the top peripheral T cell clonotypes detected by TCRB sequencing.

As concerns this clone: Its antigen remains undetermined. No base qualities exist here, and no much larger clone lies one base off it.

The sequences come from PBMCs, collected from a glioma patient whose treatment included an IDH1 peptide vaccine. The chain uses TRBV6-1 and TRBJ1-2; the D region possibly corresponds to TRBD1 (5 bases align). The source is a middle-aged woman with glioma. Some clones in this sample may be carry-over from other donors' samples. The DNA sequence is as follows: TGTGCCAGCAGTGAAGAATGGGGCGGCGGCTATGGCTACACCTTC. The translation is CASSEEWGGGYGYTF.